This T cell receptor beta chain derives from a study of shared clonotypes between healthy human individuals. Study as a whole: The study drew on two women and a few men aged 18 to 49 as donors. Broader study findings: It was expected that sequencing depth would affect clonotype sharing among donors.

Data came from immunoSEQ multiplex PCR; TCRdb stores just in-frame clones and leaves some out. The sample lists fewer than 600,000 clones, roughly three quarters seen once, with under 15% in the top ten. Per the germline V gene, CDR1 is MGHRA and CDR2 is YSYEKL. V was cut by 3 bases and J by 1 base, with 9 bases left in between. The CDR3 runs to 14 residues. For this clone: Its matching antigen is unknown.

The source is a woman in her forties in good health. Some clones in this sample may be carry-over from other donors' samples. The gene calls are TRBV4-1 and TRBJ1-1; unclear D gene. Sequenced: PBMCs. CDR3 loop: CASSHVLSNTEAFF. CDR3 nucleotide sequence: TGCGCCAGCAGCCACGTACTATCGAACACTGAAGCTTTCTTT.